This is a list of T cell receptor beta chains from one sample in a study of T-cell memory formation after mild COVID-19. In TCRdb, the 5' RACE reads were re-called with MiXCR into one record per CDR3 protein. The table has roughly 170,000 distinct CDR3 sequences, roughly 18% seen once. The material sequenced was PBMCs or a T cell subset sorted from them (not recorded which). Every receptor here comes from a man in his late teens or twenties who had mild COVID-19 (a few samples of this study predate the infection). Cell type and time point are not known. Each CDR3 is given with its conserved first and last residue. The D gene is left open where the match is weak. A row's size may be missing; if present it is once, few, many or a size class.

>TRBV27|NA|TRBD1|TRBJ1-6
TGTGCCAGTAGTCAGGACAGGGCGAATTCACCCCTCCACTTT
CASSQDRANSPLHF
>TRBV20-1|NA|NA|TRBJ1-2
TGCAGTGCTAGAGTTGGAGGGGGAGGTTATGGCTACACCTTC
CSARVGGGGYGYTF
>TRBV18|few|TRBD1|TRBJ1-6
TGTGCCAGCTCACTCGACGGGACAGGGAACTCACCCCTCCACTTT
CASSLDGTGNSPLHF
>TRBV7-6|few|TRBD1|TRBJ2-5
TGTGCCAGCAGCTTACAATCAGGGGGCCAAGAGACCCAGTACTTC
CASSLQSGGQETQYF
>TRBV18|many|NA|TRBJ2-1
TGTGCCAGCTCAGGGGGCCATGAGCAGTTCTTC
CASSGGHEQFF
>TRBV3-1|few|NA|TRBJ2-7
TGTGCCAGCAGTGGGGCAAGTCTTATGTGGAACGAGCAGTACTTC
CASSGASLMWNEQYF
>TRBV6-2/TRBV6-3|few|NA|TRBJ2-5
TGTGCCAGCAGTTACGGGTTAGGGGTTAGGGGAGAGACCCAGTACTTC
CASSYGLGVRGETQYF
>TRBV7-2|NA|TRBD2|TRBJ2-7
TGTGCCAGCAGCCGGACTAGCTTTTATTATTCGGAGCAGTACTTC
CASSRTSFYYSEQYF
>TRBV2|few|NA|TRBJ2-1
TGTGCCAGCAGTGTCCCCAGGGAGTCCTACAATGAGCAGTTCTTC
CASSVPRESYNEQFF
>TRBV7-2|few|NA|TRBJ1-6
TGTGCCAGCAGCTTAGGCCGGGGAGCCTATAATTCACCCCTCCACTTT
CASSLGRGAYNSPLHF
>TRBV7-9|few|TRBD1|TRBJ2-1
TGTGCCACCCAGACAGGGGGCCGCGACAATGAGCAGTTCTTC
CATQTGGRDNEQFF
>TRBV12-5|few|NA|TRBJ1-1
TGTGCTAGTGGTCGTACGGACAGAACCAAAGCTTTCTTT
CASGRTDRTKAFF
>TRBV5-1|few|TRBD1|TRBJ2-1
TGCGCCAGTTCACAGGGGGCGCAGAATGAGCAGTTCTTC
CASSQGAQNEQFF
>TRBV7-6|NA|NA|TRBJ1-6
TGTGCCAGCAGCTTAGGGTCCGGAGACGAGAATTCACCCCTCCACTTT
CASSLGSGDENSPLHF
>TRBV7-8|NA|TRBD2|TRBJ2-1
TGTGCCAGCAGCTTACTGGCGGGGGTGGATGCTTCCTACAATGAGCAGTTCTTC
CASSLLAGVDASYNEQFF
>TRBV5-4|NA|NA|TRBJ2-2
TGTGCCAGCAGCCCGACAGGCGGCAAGAACACCGGGGAGCTGTTTTTT
CASSPTGGKNTGELFF
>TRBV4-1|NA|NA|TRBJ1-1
TGCGCCAGCAGCCAACGGGAAGTTACTGAAGCTTTCTTT
CASSQREVTEAFF
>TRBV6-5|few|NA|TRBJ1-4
TGTGCCAGCAGTTACAAACGCGGGGCGACTCTTGGCTCTGGTAATGAAAAACTGTTTTTT
CASSYKRGATLGSGNEKLFF
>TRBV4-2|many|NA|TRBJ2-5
TGTGCCAGCAGCCAAGAAAGGGAGACCCAGTACTTC
CASSQERETQYF
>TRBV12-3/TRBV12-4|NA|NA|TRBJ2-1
TGTGCCAGCAGTTTATCCTGGACAGACAATGAGCAGTTCTTC
CASSLSWTDNEQFF
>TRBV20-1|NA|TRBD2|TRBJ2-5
TGCAGTGCCTCGGGAGGGGGGCCCAAGGAGACCCAGTACTTC
CSASGGGPKETQYF
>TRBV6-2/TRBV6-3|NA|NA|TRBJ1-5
TGTGCCAGCAGTCAGGGGCAGGTACGGCATTTT
CASSQGQVRHF
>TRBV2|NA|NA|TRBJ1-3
TGTGCCAGCAGTGTCAGGGGAAACACCATATATTTT
CASSVRGNTIYF
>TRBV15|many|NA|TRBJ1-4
TGTGCCACCAGCAGAGACCGGGGCTGGGACGAAAAACTGTTTTTT
CATSRDRGWDEKLFF
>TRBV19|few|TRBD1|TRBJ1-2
TGTGCCAGTAGTTCGACAGGGAGGCATCCGGGTTCCTATGGCTACACCTTC
CASSSTGRHPGSYGYTF
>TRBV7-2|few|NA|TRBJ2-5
TGTGCCAGCAGCTTAGCAGGGTGGCAAGAGACCCAGTACTTC
CASSLAGWQETQYF
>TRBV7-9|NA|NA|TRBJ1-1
TGTGCCAGCAGCCCTTTCGGGCTTGGGGATTTGACTGAAGCTTTCTTT
CASSPFGLGDLTEAFF
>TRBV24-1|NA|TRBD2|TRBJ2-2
TGTGCCACCAGTGATCCCCCGACTAGCGGGGGAGTAACCGGGGAGCTGTTTTTT
CATSDPPTSGGVTGELFF
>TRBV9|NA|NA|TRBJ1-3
TGTGCCAGCGCTCCGGGGAGGTCTGGAAACACCATATATTTT
CASAPGRSGNTIYF
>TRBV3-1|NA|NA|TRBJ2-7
TGTGCCAGCAGCCAAGTTGTCTACGAGCAGTACTTC
CASSQVVYEQYF
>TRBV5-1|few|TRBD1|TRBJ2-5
TGCGCCAGCAGCTTGGAGGCTACAGGGGGAGAGACCCAGTACTTC
CASSLEATGGETQYF
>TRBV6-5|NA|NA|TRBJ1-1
TGTGCCAGCAGTTACTCGGGGGTGGTGAACACTGAAGCTTTCTTT
CASSYSGVVNTEAFF
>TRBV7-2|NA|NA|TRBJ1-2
TGTGCCAGCAGCCGGGGACGTAACGGCTACACCTTC
CASSRGRNGYTF
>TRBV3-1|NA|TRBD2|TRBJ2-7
TGTGCCAGCAGCCAAGGGACTAGCGGGGTCGAGCAGTACTTC
CASSQGTSGVEQYF
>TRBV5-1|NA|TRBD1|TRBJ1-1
TGCGCCAGCAGCCCCCAGGGACAGGAGAACACTGAAGCTTTCTTT
CASSPQGQENTEAFF
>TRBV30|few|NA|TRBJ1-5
TGTGCCTGGGGGAGGGAGAGCAATCAGCCCCAGCATTTT
CAWGRESNQPQHF
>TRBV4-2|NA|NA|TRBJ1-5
TGTGCCAGCAGCCCTCTGGGGTCAGGTCAGCCCCAGCATTTT
CASSPLGSGQPQHF
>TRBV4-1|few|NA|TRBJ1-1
TGCGCCAGCAGCCAAGACGGAGGGCGTCCTGAAGCTTTCTTT
CASSQDGGRPEAFF
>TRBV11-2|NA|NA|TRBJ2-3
TGTGCCAGCAGCTGGGCCTACACAGATACGCAGTATTTT
CASSWAYTDTQYF
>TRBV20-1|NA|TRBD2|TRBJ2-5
TGCAGTGCTCGACCCTACTATCGGGGGGACCAAGAGACCCAGTACTTC
CSARPYYRGDQETQYF
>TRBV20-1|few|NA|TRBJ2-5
TGCAGTGCTAGAGGCATCCACAGGGTTGGAGAGACCCAGTACTTC
CSARGIHRVGETQYF
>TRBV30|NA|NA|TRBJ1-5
TGTGCCTGGAGTTCGGGGTCCAGGCAGCCCCAGCATTTT
CAWSSGSRQPQHF
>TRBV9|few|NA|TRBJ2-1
TGTGCCACCGCCCGCGCGGGGCCAGGCAATGAGCAGTTCTTC
CATARAGPGNEQFF
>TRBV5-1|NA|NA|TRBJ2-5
TGCGCCACCGGGGTGGGGGCTACACAAGAGACCCAGTACTTC
CATGVGATQETQYF
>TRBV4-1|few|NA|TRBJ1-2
TGCGCCAGCAGCCTGGGGCTTTACAGCCGCCTTTATGGCTACACCTTC
CASSLGLYSRLYGYTF
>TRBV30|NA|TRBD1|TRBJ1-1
TGTGCCTGGAAACAGGGGGCGTTCACTGAAGCTTTCTTT
CAWKQGAFTEAFF
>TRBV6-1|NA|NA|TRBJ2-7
TGTGCCAGCAGTGAAGGTTGGGCTTCCGAGCAGTACTTC
CASSEGWASEQYF
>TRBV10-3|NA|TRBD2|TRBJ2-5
TGTGCCACCCGGGGGAGGGTGGGTCAAGAGACCCAGTACTTC
CATRGRVGQETQYF